The rows below give T cell receptor beta chains drawn from one sample of a study of T cells in Graves' hyperthyroidism and ophthalmopathy. MiXCR was run by TCRdb on the multiplex PCR reads, yielding one entry per CDR3 protein. The table has about 96,000 distinct CDR3 sequences, around 50% seen once. The sample taken for sequencing was blood. The receptors derive from a woman in her 40s with Graves' hyperthyroidism. Each CDR3 is given with its conserved first and last residue. A D gene is named only where the DNA matches it firmly. Size tells how often a clone was seen (once, few, many) or the class of an expanded clone, and some rows leave it out.

j_gene	d_gene	abundance	v_gene	CDR3nt	CDR3aa
TRBJ2-2	TRBD2	many	TRBV6-1	TGTGCCAGCAGCGCCCCTAGCGGGAGGCAGACCGGGGAGCTGTTTTTT	CASSAPSGRQTGELFF
TRBJ2-5	TRBD2	NA	TRBV10-3	TGTGCCATCAGTGGCGAAGGGGGACTAGCGGGAGTCAGGGAGACCCAGTACTTC	CAISGEGGLAGVRETQYF
TRBJ2-7	NA	NA	TRBV20-1	TGCAGTAGGAGAGACTCGGATTCCTACGAGCAGTACTTC	CSRRDSDSYEQYF
TRBJ2-6	TRBD1	NA	TRBV7-9	TGTGCCAGCAGCCTGACAGGGCCCGGGGCCAACGTCCTGACTTTC	CASSLTGPGANVLTF
TRBJ2-5	TRBD2	NA	TRBV7-8	TGTGCCAGCACCCCTGCGGGACTAGCGGCAAAGACCCAGTACTTC	CASTPAGLAAKTQYF
TRBJ1-3	NA	few	TRBV6-5	TGTGCCAGCAGACGGGGCTCTGGAAACACCATATATTTT	CASRRGSGNTIYF
TRBJ1-4	NA	NA	TRBV10-3	TGTGCCATCCGACAGGAGCCTAATGAAAAACTGTTTTTT	CAIRQEPNEKLFF
TRBJ1-5	NA	NA	TRBV2	TGTGCCAGCAGTGTCTCTGCAGAGGGCGTCGGAATTCGGCAGCCCCAGCATTTT	CASSVSAEGVGIRQPQHF
TRBJ2-5	TRBD1	NA	TRBV7-3	TGTGCCAGCAGCCCAGGGACAGGGGGGTACCAAGAGACCCAGTACTTC	CASSPGTGGYQETQYF
TRBJ2-7	NA	many	TRBV15	TGTGCCACCAGCAGAGATCATCCAGACTACGAGCAGTACTTC	CATSRDHPDYEQYF
TRBJ1-6	NA	many	TRBV7-9	TGTGCCAGCCGGGATTCCTATAATTCACCCCTCCACTTT	CASRDSYNSPLHF
TRBJ1-1	NA	many	TRBV5-8	TGTGCCAGCAGCTTGGTACCAGGGGAATTCACTGAAGCTTTCTTT	CASSLVPGEFTEAFF
TRBJ1-6	TRBD1	once	TRBV19	TGTGCCAGTAGTATTCCCGCAGGGGGCAATTCACCCCTCCACTTT	CASSIPAGGNSPLHF
TRBJ1-3	TRBD1	NA	TRBV2	TGTGCCAGCAGAGCCGGGACAGGTGGAAACACCATATATTTT	CASRAGTGGNTIYF
TRBJ2-7	TRBD2	many	TRBV2	TGTGCCAGCAGAGGGGAGGGCGAGCAGTACTTC	CASRGEGEQYF
TRBJ1-5	NA	many	TRBV6-5	TGTGCCAGCAGCCCACGTACAGGGTTGAATCAGCCCCAGCATTTT	CASSPRTGLNQPQHF
TRBJ1-1	NA	many	TRBV6-5	TGTGCCAGCAGTTACGGGTCAGGGAAGGACACTGAAGCTTTCTTT	CASSYGSGKDTEAFF
TRBJ2-6	NA	many	TRBV6-5	TGTGCCAGCAGTTACGCCGGCGCGGGGGCCAACGTCCTGACTTTC	CASSYAGAGANVLTF
TRBJ1-4	NA	medium-sized	TRBV24-1	TGTGCCACCAGTGATTTGACTGAAAAACTGTTTTTT	CATSDLTEKLFF
TRBJ2-7	TRBD2	many	TRBV20-1	TGCAGTGCTAGTTCTAGCGGGAGAAAGGGCTACGAGCAGTACTTC	CSASSSGRKGYEQYF
TRBJ2-7	NA	many	TRBV7-9	TGTGCCAGCAGTTTAACAGGAGTAGAGCAGTACTTC	CASSLTGVEQYF
TRBJ2-7	NA	few	TRBV7-9	TGTGCCAGCAGCTCCAGGGATCTTCTTAGCTCCTACGAGCAGTACTTC	CASSSRDLLSSYEQYF
TRBJ1-2	NA	once	TRBV12-3/TRBV12-4	TGTGCCAGCAGCTGGAGGGGCGTGAACTATGGCTACACCTTC	CASSWRGVNYGYTF
TRBJ2-5	NA	NA	TRBV7-9	TGTGCCAGCAGCTTCCCAAGGTCCGGTGTGACCCAGTACTTC	CASSFPRSGVTQYF
TRBJ1-1	NA	many	TRBV5-1	TGCGCCAGCAGTCTTGTCACGATGAACACTGAAGCTTTCTTT	CASSLVTMNTEAFF
TRBJ2-5	TRBD2	many	TRBV7-8	TGTGCCAGCAGCTTAGCGGTGGGGGCGGGAGGGGGGGAGACCCAGTACTTC	CASSLAVGAGGGETQYF
TRBJ2-5	TRBD1	medium-sized	TRBV10-3	TGTGCCATCAGTGAGGAAGGGACAGGCCAAGAGACCCAGTACTTC	CAISEEGTGQETQYF
TRBJ1-4	TRBD1	NA	TRBV2	TGTGCCAGCATAGGTAGCGGGACAGCGGACGAAAAACTGTTTTTT	CASIGSGTADEKLFF
TRBJ2-7	TRBD1	many	TRBV7-2	TGTGCCAGCAGCTTCCCCGGGACAGCCCTTTCCTACGAGCAGTACTTC	CASSFPGTALSYEQYF
TRBJ2-7	NA	many	TRBV6-5	TGTGCCAGCAGAGTAGCGGACGAGCAGTACTTC	CASRVADEQYF
TRBJ1-5	NA	NA	TRBV9	TGTGCCAGCAGCGTAGAACCGATAGAGGTCGAGCATTTT	CASSVEPIEVEHF
TRBJ1-3	TRBD1	NA	TRBV9	TGTGCCAGCAGCGTAATGGGACAGGGCTCTGGAAACACCATATATTTT	CASSVMGQGSGNTIYF
TRBJ1-2	NA	NA	TRBV15	TGTGCCACCAGCAGCTCCGTAACTAACTATGGCTACACCTTC	CATSSSVTNYGYTF
TRBJ2-3	TRBD2	NA	TRBV7-8	TGTGCCAGCACCTCCTTGGGGACTAGCGGGAGCACAGATACGCAGTATTTT	CASTSLGTSGSTDTQYF
TRBJ2-5	TRBD2	medium-sized	TRBV4-1	TGCGCCAGCAGCCAACGGGGGGTCTTCCCGTACCAAGAGACCCAGTACTTC	CASSQRGVFPYQETQYF
TRBJ2-7	TRBD2	NA	TRBV7-8	TGTGCCAGCAGCCAAGTAGGACTAGCTACCTACGAGCAGTACTTC	CASSQVGLATYEQYF
TRBJ1-5	NA	NA	TRBV7-8	TGTGCCACGCGGGAGTGGGGCCGGCCTTACGAGCAGCCCCAGCATTTT	CATREWGRPYEQPQHF
TRBJ2-2	NA	NA	TRBV9	TGTGCCAGCAGCGTAGGAGAAGGGGGTGCGAACGGGGAGCTGTTTTTT	CASSVGEGGANGELFF
TRBJ1-2	TRBD1	NA	TRBV12-3/TRBV12-4	TGTGCCAGCGGGCTAGCGGGACAGCTAGATGGCTACACCTTC	CASGLAGQLDGYTF
TRBJ1-4	NA	many	TRBV5-1	TGCGCCAGCAGCTGGGGGTCGACAACTAATGAAAAACTGTTTTTT	CASSWGSTTNEKLFF
TRBJ1-5	NA	many	TRBV7-8	TGTGCCAGCAGCTTCCTTTTTGACAGAACTCCCCAGCATTTT	CASSFLFDRTPQHF
TRBJ1-5	TRBD1	NA	TRBV29-1	TGCAGCGCCAAGAGGCAGGGGGGCCAGCCCCAGCATTTT	CSAKRQGGQPQHF
TRBJ2-5	NA	NA	TRBV5-1	TGCGCCAGCAGCTTGGAGGTGCTACAAGAGACCCAGTACTTC	CASSLEVLQETQYF
TRBJ1-2	NA	once	TRBV7-8	TGTGCCAGCAGCCAAGCCCAGGGATGGTATGGCTACACCTTC	CASSQAQGWYGYTF
TRBJ1-5	NA	NA	TRBV2	TGTGCCAGCAGCGGGGCAGCCAATCAGCCCCAGCATTTT	CASSGAANQPQHF
TRBJ1-2	NA	many	TRBV5-1	TGCGCCAGCAGCTTGGTAACCCAGGGGTATGGCTACACCTTC	CASSLVTQGYGYTF
TRBJ2-7	NA	few	TRBV30	TGTGCCTGGAGTGATCCGGGTCACGGTTTCGAGCAGTACTTC	CAWSDPGHGFEQYF
TRBJ2-3	NA	few	TRBV20-1	TGCAGTGCTACCCCAGGGACGACAGATACGCAGTATTTT	CSATPGTTDTQYF
TRBJ1-1	TRBD1	NA	TRBV29-1	TGCAGCCCCCTGAGACAGGGGAGCGGGGGAGCTTTCTTT	CSPLRQGSGGAFF
TRBJ2-7	TRBD1	once	TRBV2	TGTGCCAGCAGTGCCCAGGACAGGGGGTTTCAGCAGTACTTC	CASSAQDRGFQQYF
TRBJ1-6	TRBD1	NA	TRBV20-1	TGCAGTGCTAGAGCCGGACAGGGGGACTCACCCCTCCACTTT	CSARAGQGDSPLHF